A selection of T cell receptor beta chains follows, all from one sample in a study of T cells in Graves' hyperthyroidism and ophthalmopathy. From the multiplex PCR reads, TCRdb called clonotypes with MiXCR, one entry per CDR3 protein. The repertoire holds around 450,000 distinct CDR3 sequences, 15% to 18% seen once, with roughly 15% in the top ten. Sequenced: blood. The receptors derive from a woman aged 18-29 years with Graves' hyperthyroidism. CDR3s include the opening cysteine and the closing phenylalanine or tryptophan. D genes are given only for firm matches. Clone size appears in some rows only: once, few, many, or a class for an expanded clone.

V,length,D,J,size,DNA,CDR3
TRBV6-6,16,NA,TRBJ1-4,many,TGTGCCAGCAGTTACTCGACGGGGCAGGGTGGGGAAAAACTGTTTTTT,CASSYSTGQGGEKLFF
TRBV18,13,NA,TRBJ1-2,NA,TGTGCCAGCTCACCAAACAGGGACTATGGCTACACCTTC,CASSPNRDYGYTF
TRBV24-1,16,NA,TRBJ1-2,few,TGTGCCACCAGTGACCCCACCCCGGGTCCTAACTATGGCTACACCTTC,CATSDPTPGPNYGYTF
TRBV15,16,NA,TRBJ1-5,NA,TGTGCCACCAGCAGAGTTAATGAGTGGGGCAATCAGCCCCAGCATTTT,CATSRVNEWGNQPQHF
TRBV20-1,13,NA,TRBJ1-2,many,TGCAGTGCTCACCCACCAGAAAACTATGGCTACACCTTC,CSAHPPENYGYTF
TRBV20-1,10,NA,TRBJ2-5,many,TGCAGTGCTAGGTCGGAGACCCAGTACTTC,CSARSETQYF
TRBV14,13,NA,TRBJ1-1,many,TGTGCCAGCAGCCCCGGGAGGTGGACTGAAGCTTTCTTT,CASSPGRWTEAFF
TRBV5-8,15,TRBD2,TRBJ2-7,many,TGTGCCAGCAGCTCAAGCGGGACGGGGTTCTACGAGCAGTACTTC,CASSSSGTGFYEQYF
TRBV20-1,14,NA,TRBJ2-7,NA,TGCAGTGCTAGAGACCTTGGGTGGTCCTACGAGCAGTACTTC,CSARDLGWSYEQYF
TRBV12-3/TRBV12-4,12,NA,TRBJ2-4,NA,TGTGCCAGCAGTCCGGGACACCGGTTTCAGTACTTC,CASSPGHRFQYF
TRBV20-1,14,TRBD1,TRBJ1-5,few,TGCAGTGCTTTCCGACAGGGCAGCAATCAGCCCCAGCATTTT,CSAFRQGSNQPQHF
TRBV7-9,11,NA,TRBJ2-3,NA,TGTGCCAGCAACCCGTTAGATACGCAGTATTTT,CASNPLDTQYF
TRBV7-9,16,TRBD1,TRBJ2-3,many,TGTGCCAGCAGCCCACCCGACAGGGGTGGCACAGATACGCAGTATTTT,CASSPPDRGGTDTQYF
TRBV7-9,15,NA,TRBJ2-5,many,TGTGCCAGCAGCCCGAGCTTTAACAGGGAAGAGACCCAGTACTTC,CASSPSFNREETQYF
TRBV20-1,13,NA,TRBJ1-2,many,TGCAGTGCTTATCAGGGGATAAGCTATGGCTACACCTTC,CSAYQGISYGYTF
TRBV10-1,14,NA,TRBJ2-7,many,TGCGCCAGCAGCCGAGGTCCAGGGGCCTACGAGCAGTACTTC,CASSRGPGAYEQYF
TRBV4-1,15,TRBD1,TRBJ1-1,few,TGCGCCAGCAGCCAGAGGGTTACAGGGGACATTGAAGCTTTCTTT,CASSQRVTGDIEAFF
TRBV20-1,13,NA,TRBJ1-6,few,TGCAGTGCTAGAATATCCCTCCGTTCACCCCTCCACTTT,CSARISLRSPLHF
TRBV2,17,TRBD1,TRBJ2-1,many,TGTGCCAGTCACCGGGACAGGGGGCAATTAATGTACAATGAGCAGTTCTTC,CASHRDRGQLMYNEQFF
TRBV29-1,14,TRBD1,TRBJ2-5,few,TGCAGCGTTGATATTACAGGGGGCGCACAGACCCAGTACTTC,CSVDITGGAQTQYF
TRBV20-1,14,NA,TRBJ2-3,NA,TGCAGTGCTATCCCCGAACTTAGCACAGATACGCAGTATTTT,CSAIPELSTDTQYF
TRBV3-1,16,NA,TRBJ2-2,many,TGTGCCAGCAGCCAAGTTCCACTCCCGAACACCGGGGAGCTGTTTTTT,CASSQVPLPNTGELFF
TRBV12-3/TRBV12-4,14,TRBD2,TRBJ2-1,few,TGTGCCAGCAGTTTAGGGCGGGGGGGGAATGAGCAGTTCTTC,CASSLGRGGNEQFF
TRBV11-2,13,NA,TRBJ2-7,many,TGTGCCAGCAGCTTAGAGGGCATCGGGGAGCAGTACTTC,CASSLEGIGEQYF
TRBV28,16,NA,TRBJ2-7,NA,TGTACCAGCAGTTTATTTGGGGGAGATGGCTCCTACGAGCAGTACTTC,CTSSLFGGDGSYEQYF
TRBV6-1,13,NA,TRBJ1-6,NA,TGTGCCAGCTGGAGGGGGTATAATTCACCCCTCCACTTT,CASWRGYNSPLHF
TRBV28,16,NA,TRBJ2-7,NA,TGTGCCAGCAGCCCGGGGATAGGGGGACGGGTCTACGAGCAGTACTTC,CASSPGIGGRVYEQYF
TRBV20-1,14,NA,TRBJ2-7,NA,TGCAGTGCTAGGGGGACAATCTCCCCCTACGAGCAGTACTTC,CSARGTISPYEQYF
TRBV7-2,15,NA,TRBJ1-5,NA,TGTGCCAGCAGCTCGCCTAGAGGGTACAATCAGCCCCAGCATTTT,CASSSPRGYNQPQHF
TRBV19,12,NA,TRBJ1-1,NA,TGTGCCAGTAGTATAAGGCTGACTGAAGCTTTCTTT,CASSIRLTEAFF
TRBV13,15,NA,TRBJ2-5,many,TGTGCCAGCAGCCCCCCCCGGGGGCCCTCTGGGACCCAGTACTTC,CASSPPRGPSGTQYF
TRBV10-3,13,NA,TRBJ2-1,NA,TGTGCCATGAGAGGGTCGAGCTACAATGAGCAGTTCTTC,CAMRGSSYNEQFF
TRBV7-2,18,NA,TRBJ1-3,NA,TGTGCCAGCAGCTTAAGAAGCAATAGGGCGAATTCTGGAAACACCATATATTTT,CASSLRSNRANSGNTIYF
TRBV4-1,17,TRBD2,TRBJ2-1,NA,TGCGCCAGCAGCCAGACGCCTAGCGGGAGGAACCTCAATGAGCAGTTCTTC,CASSQTPSGRNLNEQFF
TRBV27,14,TRBD2,TRBJ2-1,many,TGTGCCAGCAGTTTAAGAGGACTAGCGGTCGAGCGGTTCTTC,CASSLRGLAVERFF
TRBV11-2,17,NA,TRBJ2-3,once,TGTGCCAGCAGCTTAGGCGAGCGACCCTTCACCACAGATACGCAGTATTTT,CASSLGERPFTTDTQYF
TRBV19,17,NA,TRBJ2-6,NA,TGTGCCAGTAGTCAGGGACTCAGGAAAGCAGGGGCCAACGTCCTGACTTTC,CASSQGLRKAGANVLTF
TRBV15,14,NA,TRBJ1-2,NA,TGTGCCACCAGCGGGGAGGGACCTAGCCCTGGCTACACCTTC,CATSGEGPSPGYTF
TRBV6-1,17,TRBD2,TRBJ2-1,few,TGTGCCAGCAGCTGGCCCCCTTACCTGCGGGAGGGGGGTGAGCAGTTCTTC,CASSWPPYLREGGEQFF
TRBV15,13,NA,TRBJ1-2,few,TGTGCCACCAGCAGGGGGGTTAACTATGGCTACACCTTC,CATSRGVNYGYTF
TRBV28,13,NA,TRBJ2-5,many,TGTGCCAGCGGCCTCATCCTACAAGAGACCCAGTACTTC,CASGLILQETQYF
TRBV5-1,14,NA,TRBJ2-1,NA,TGCGCCAGCAGCCCGTCGGGGTTGTACAATGAGCAGTTCTTC,CASSPSGLYNEQFF
TRBV7-9,15,TRBD1,TRBJ1-1,many,TGTGCCAGCAGCAGCCGGGACAGTCTCATTGAAGAAGCTTTCTTT,CASSSRDSLIEEAFF
TRBV25-1,15,TRBD2,TRBJ2-1,NA,TGTGCCAGCAGACTAGCGGGAGAGACACGCAATGAGCAGTTCTTC,CASRLAGETRNEQFF
TRBV4-3,15,NA,TRBJ2-7,few,TGCGCCAGCAGCCAAGAACCCCGGGGTAAAAAAGGGCAGTACTTC,CASSQEPRGKKGQYF
TRBV4-2,16,TRBD2,TRBJ2-5,many,TGTGCCAGCAGCCAACGACTAGCGGGAGGGCTAGAGACCCAGTACTTC,CASSQRLAGGLETQYF
TRBV6-1,14,NA,TRBJ2-7,many,TGTGCCAGCGGAGGGGGATCCTTTTCCTACGAGCAGTACTTC,CASGGGSFSYEQYF